A selection of T cell receptor beta chains follows, all from one sample in a study of T cell repertoires in cytomegalovirus infection. MiXCR, run by TCRdb on the reads, gives a single entry per CDR3 protein. The sample has about 830,000 distinct CDR3 sequences, less than 35% seen once. Their specific antigens are unknown. Sequenced material: cultured CD8+ T cells from PBMCs, taken from culture after CMV antigen stimulation. These receptors were taken from a human donor in good health (CMV status not recorded). Some clones in this sample may be carry-over from other donors' samples. Each CDR3 is given with its conserved first and last residue. Each record gives: J gene, V gene, D gene, clone size, CDR3 protein, CDR3 DNA. The D gene is left open where the match is weak. A row's size may be missing; if present it is once, few, many or a size class.

>TRBJ2-6|TRBV11-2|.|few
CASSLGRGGANVLTF
TGTGCCAGCAGCTTAGGACGTGGCGGGGCCAACGTCCTGACTTTC
>TRBJ2-7|TRBV7-2|TRBD2|few
CASSLAASGGPYEQYF
TGTGCCAGCAGCTTAGCCGCTAGCGGGGGGCCCTACGAGCAGTACTTC
>TRBJ1-6|TRBV6-1|.|.
CASSEVERLRRHSPLHF
TGTGCCAGCAGTGAGGTAGAAAGACTTCGAAGGCATTCACCCCTCCACTTT
>TRBJ2-1|TRBV12-5|TRBD1|few
CASPGGCDNEQFF
TGTGCTAGTCCAGGGGGCTGCGACAATGAGCAGTTCTTC
>TRBJ2-1|TRBV12-3/TRBV12-4|.|many
CASVLGGSGYNEQFF
TGTGCCAGCGTCCTAGGGGGGTCGGGGTACAATGAGCAGTTCTTC
>TRBJ1-1|TRBV29-1|.|.
CSVKPGNTEAFF
TGCAGCGTCAAACCAGGGAACACTGAAGCTTTCTTT
>TRBJ2-2|TRBV4-1|.|.
CASSREWTDTTVELFF
TGCGCCAGCAGCCGGGAGTGGACAGACACCACCGTGGAGCTGTTTTTT
>TRBJ1-6|TRBV9|.|.
CASSPLGEGLALPTLHF
TGTGCCAGCAGCCCTTTAGGGGAGGGTCTTGCCTTACCTACCCTCCACTTT
>TRBJ2-5|TRBV6-5|TRBD2|.
CASSGLAGGAGRETQYF
TGTGCCAGCAGTGGACTAGCGGGGGGCGCAGGAAGGGAGACCCAGTACTTC
>TRBJ2-6|TRBV6-5|.|few
CASSYSRMGAGANVLTF
TGTGCCAGCAGTTACTCGAGAATGGGGGCCGGGGCCAACGTCCTGACTTTC
>TRBJ1-2|TRBV10-3|.|.
CAISVVGGYTF
TGTGCCATCAGTGTGGTGGGTGGCTACACCTTC
>TRBJ2-2|TRBV5-4|.|.
CASSRTARQNTGELFF
TGTGCCAGCAGCAGGACCGCCAGACAGAACACCGGGGAGCTGTTTTTT
>TRBJ2-7|TRBV14|TRBD2|.
CASSHSGGYEQYF
TGTGCCAGCAGCCACAGCGGGGGGTACGAGCAGTACTTC
>TRBJ2-1|TRBV6-5|TRBD2|.
CASEVAGGSHEQFF
TGTGCCAGCGAGGTGGCGGGGGGCTCTCATGAGCAGTTCTTC
>TRBJ1-1|TRBV27|.|.
CASSLSWGDELDTEAFF
TGTGCCAGCAGTTTATCGTGGGGGGATGAGCTAGACACTGAAGCTTTCTTT
>TRBJ2-1|TRBV7-9|TRBD1|many
CASSYTGGYNEQFF
TGTGCCAGCAGCTACACAGGGGGCTACAATGAGCAGTTCTTC
>TRBJ2-2|TRBV7-6|TRBD2|.
CASSLVISGGLANTGELFF
TGTGCCAGCAGCTTAGTGATTAGCGGGGGCCTCGCGAACACCGGGGAGCTGTTTTTT
>TRBJ2-1|TRBV7-9|.|few
CASSPRRLDSYNEQFF
TGTGCCAGCAGCCCTAGGAGGCTAGACTCCTACAATGAGCAGTTCTTC
>TRBJ2-6|TRBV12-3/TRBV12-4|.|once
CASKPGGGANVLTF
TGTGCCAGCAAACCAGGCGGGGGGGCCAACGTCCTGACTTTC
>TRBJ2-1|TRBV19|.|few
CASSARANEQFF
TGTGCCAGTAGTGCCCGCGCGAATGAGCAGTTCTTC
>TRBJ2-7|TRBV6-6|TRBD1|once
CASSPTGGEVDEQYF
TGTGCCAGCAGTCCCACAGGGGGCGAGGTCGACGAGCAGTACTTC
>TRBJ1-3|TRBV7-8|.|many
CASSFGDTIYF
TGTGCCAGCAGCTTTGGCGACACCATATATTTT
>TRBJ2-2|TRBV12-3/TRBV12-4|.|few
CASSFAYGQGGTGELFF
TGTGCCAGCAGTTTCGCTTATGGGCAGGGAGGCACCGGGGAGCTGTTTTTT
>TRBJ2-1|TRBV28|TRBD2|.
CASSFSVVAGYNEQFF
TGTGCCAGCAGTTTCTCTGTGGTAGCGGGATACAATGAGCAGTTCTTC
>TRBJ2-2|TRBV7-6|.|.
CASSHDSGTGELFF
TGTGCCAGCAGCCACGACAGTGGCACCGGGGAGCTGTTTTTT
>TRBJ1-6|TRBV4-3|TRBD1|.
CASSQDPGTGIYNSPLHF
TGCGCCAGCAGCCAAGATCCAGGGACAGGGATCTATAATTCACCCCTCCACTTT
>TRBJ1-2|TRBV7-2|.|many
CASSEGTAYTF
TGTGCCAGCAGCGAAGGGACGGCGTATACCTTC
>TRBJ1-1|TRBV7-2|TRBD1|.
CASSLATGENTEAFF
TGTGCCAGCAGCTTAGCGACAGGGGAGAACACTGAAGCTTTCTTT
>TRBJ1-1|TRBV5-1|.|.
CASSLGVGMNTEAFF
TGCGCCAGCAGCCTAGGGGTCGGGATGAACACTGAAGCTTTCTTT
>TRBJ2-5|TRBV7-6|TRBD1|.
CASSPETGGRETQYF
TGTGCCAGCAGCCCCGAAACAGGGGGCCGGGAGACCCAGTACTTC
>TRBJ2-7|TRBV7-8|.|.
CANSSVPGPPYEQYF
TGTGCCAACAGCTCGGTGCCCGGGCCTCCCTACGAGCAGTACTTC
>TRBJ2-2|TRBV4-3|.|.
CASSQGFSTGELFF
TGCGCCAGCAGCCAAGGCTTTAGCACCGGGGAGCTGTTTTTT
>TRBJ2-2|TRBV7-9|.|.
CASRGVRNTGELFF
TGTGCCAGCAGAGGCGTAAGGAACACCGGGGAGCTGTTTTTT
>TRBJ2-7|TRBV2|TRBD2|.
CASSEGPASGGYEQYF
TGTGCCAGCAGTGAAGGGCCGGCTAGCGGGGGATACGAGCAGTACTTC
>TRBJ1-3|TRBV6-6|.|.
CASSIDGTSGNTIYF
TGTGCCAGCAGTATCGACGGGACCTCTGGAAACACCATATATTTT
>TRBJ2-3|TRBV15|TRBD2|.
CATSRIRRGAGDTQYF
TGTGCCACCAGCAGAATAAGGCGGGGGGCCGGAGATACGCAGTATTTT
>TRBJ2-1|TRBV7-9|TRBD1|few
CASTTDRGTGLNSEQFF
TGTGCCAGCACCACAGACCGGGGGACAGGGTTGAACAGTGAGCAGTTCTTC
>TRBJ2-1|TRBV7-6|.|.
CASSQGVDNEQFF
TGTGCCAGCAGCCAAGGGGTGGACAATGAGCAGTTCTTC
>TRBJ1-6|TRBV4-1|TRBD1|.
CASSQWDRGESPLHF
TGCGCCAGCAGCCAATGGGACAGGGGAGAGTCACCCCTCCACTTT
>TRBJ2-3|TRBV10-3|TRBD2|.
CAISGILASGGALHGTDTQYF
TGTGCCATCAGTGGGATTTTAGCTAGCGGGGGGGCCTTGCACGGCACAGATACGCAGTATTTT
>TRBJ2-5|TRBV7-2|.|.
CASSLGGGAGEQETQYF
TGTGCCAGCAGCTTAGGGGGGGGGGCGGGGGAACAAGAGACCCAGTACTTC
>TRBJ2-1|TRBV7-6|TRBD2|many
CASSPLPYILRGENEQFF
TGTGCCAGCAGCCCGCTACCATATATACTGCGGGGGGAAAATGAGCAGTTCTTC
>TRBJ1-3|TRBV7-8|.|.
CASSLALLRTRLSGNTIYF
TGTGCCAGCAGCTTAGCCCTCCTCCGGACAAGACTCTCTGGAAACACCATATATTTT
>TRBJ1-2|TRBV7-9|.|many
CASSLVIYGYTF
TGTGCCAGCAGCTTAGTTATCTATGGCTACACCTTC
>TRBJ1-2|TRBV10-3|.|few
CAIKLTYGYTF
TGTGCCATCAAATTAACTTATGGCTACACCTTC
>TRBJ1-4|TRBV27|.|.
CASSLVRRNEKLFF
TGTGCCAGCAGTTTGGTCAGACGTAATGAAAAACTGTTTTTT
>TRBJ1-6|TRBV19|TRBD1|.
CASNSAGQGGSTLHF
TGTGCCAGTAACTCCGCGGGACAGGGGGGTTCAACCCTCCACTTT
>TRBJ2-7|TRBV7-8|.|few
CASSGGEVSEQYF
TGTGCCAGCAGCGGAGGGGAGGTTAGCGAGCAGTACTTC
>TRBJ2-2|TRBV7-2|.|many
CASSLVAGAVYTGELFF
TGTGCCAGCAGCTTAGTCGCGGGGGCCGTTTACACCGGGGAGCTGTTTTTT
>TRBJ1-2|TRBV6-2/TRBV6-3|TRBD1|.
CASSYDAGGAPDGYTF
TGTGCCAGCAGTTACGACGCAGGGGGCGCCCCGGATGGCTACACCTTC